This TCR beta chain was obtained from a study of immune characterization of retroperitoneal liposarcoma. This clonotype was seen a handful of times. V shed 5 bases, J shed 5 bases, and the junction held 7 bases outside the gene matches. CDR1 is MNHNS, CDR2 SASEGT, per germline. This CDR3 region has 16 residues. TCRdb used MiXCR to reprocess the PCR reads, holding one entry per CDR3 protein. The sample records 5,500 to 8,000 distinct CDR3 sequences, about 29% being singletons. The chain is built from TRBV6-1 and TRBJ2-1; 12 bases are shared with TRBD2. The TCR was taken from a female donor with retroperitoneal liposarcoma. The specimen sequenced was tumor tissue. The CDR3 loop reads CASSPLAGGPHNEQFF. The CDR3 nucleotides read TGTGCCAGCAGTCCTCTAGCGGGAGGGCCCCACAATGAGCAGTTCTTC.